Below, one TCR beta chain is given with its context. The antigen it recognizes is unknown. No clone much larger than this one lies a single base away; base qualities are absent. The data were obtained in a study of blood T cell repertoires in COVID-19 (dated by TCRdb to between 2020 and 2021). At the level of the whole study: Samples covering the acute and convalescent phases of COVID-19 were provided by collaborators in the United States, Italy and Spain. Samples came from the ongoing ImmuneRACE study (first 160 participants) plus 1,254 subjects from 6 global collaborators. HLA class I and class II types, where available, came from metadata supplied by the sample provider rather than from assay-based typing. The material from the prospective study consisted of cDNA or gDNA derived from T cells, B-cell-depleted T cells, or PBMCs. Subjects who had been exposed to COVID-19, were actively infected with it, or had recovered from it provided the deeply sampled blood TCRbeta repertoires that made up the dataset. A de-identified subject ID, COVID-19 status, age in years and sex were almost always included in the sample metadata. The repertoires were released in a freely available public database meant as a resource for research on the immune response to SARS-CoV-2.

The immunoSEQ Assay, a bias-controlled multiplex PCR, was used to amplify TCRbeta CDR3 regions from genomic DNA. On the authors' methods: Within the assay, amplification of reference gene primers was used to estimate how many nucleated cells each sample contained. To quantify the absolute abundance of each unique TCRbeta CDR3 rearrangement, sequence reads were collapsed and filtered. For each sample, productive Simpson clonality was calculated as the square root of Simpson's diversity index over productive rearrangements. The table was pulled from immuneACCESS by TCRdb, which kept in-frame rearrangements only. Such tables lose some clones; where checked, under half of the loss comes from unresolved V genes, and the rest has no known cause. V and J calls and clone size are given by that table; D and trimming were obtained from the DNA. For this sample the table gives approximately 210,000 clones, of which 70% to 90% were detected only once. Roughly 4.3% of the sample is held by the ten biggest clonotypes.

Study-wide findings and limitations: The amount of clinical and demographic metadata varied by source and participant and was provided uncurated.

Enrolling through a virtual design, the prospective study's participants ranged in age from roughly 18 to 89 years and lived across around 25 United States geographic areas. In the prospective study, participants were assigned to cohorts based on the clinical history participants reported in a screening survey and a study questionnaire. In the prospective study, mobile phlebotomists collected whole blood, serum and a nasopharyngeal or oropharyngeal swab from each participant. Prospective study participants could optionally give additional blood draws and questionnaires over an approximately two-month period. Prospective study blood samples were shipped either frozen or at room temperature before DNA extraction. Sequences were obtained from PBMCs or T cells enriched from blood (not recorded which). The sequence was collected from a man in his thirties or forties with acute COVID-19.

Read as DNA, the sequence is TGTGCCAGCAGTTTACGAGGGGGAAGGACCTACGAGCAGTACTTC. Its protein product is CASSLRGGRTYEQYF. Recombination joined TRBV27 with TRBJ2-7, with a tentative D gene TRBD1 over 6 matching bases. Relative to germline, V is 2 bases shorter and J is 2 bases shorter, with 13 bases between their ends. The germline V gene (reference sequence) supplies CDR1 MNHEY and CDR2 SMNVEV. Its CDR3 holds 15 amino acids, cysteine through phenylalanine. Just CDR3 DNA is preserved here, 45 bases in frame from base 1.